What follows is one T cell receptor beta chain and its context. What it recognizes is unknown. The data originate from a study of T cells after yellow fever vaccination. The wider study: When fractions had low cell numbers, they were prepared with SMART-Seq v4 Ultra Low Input. Study observations and caveats: Abundant bulk-derived clonotypes could contaminate FACS-sorted repertoires.

A 5'RACE template-switching step, the method used to make TCR cDNA, added a universal primer site and UMIs. TCRdb reprocessed the 5' RACE reads via MiXCR and lists one record per CDR3 protein. The table includes about 580,000 distinct CDR3 sequences, approximately 16% detected once. J lost 6 bases, V lost 5 bases, and 8 bases had no gene match. Germline V gives CDR1 SEHNR, CDR2 FQNEAQ (reference sequence). This CDR3 is built from 14 residues. This TCR derives from a man between 18 and 35 years old who received the YFV17D yellow fever vaccine. The source material was PBMCs, sampled 4 to 5 days after the first yellow fever vaccination. This chain joins TRBV7-9 and TRBJ1-2, with 8 nucleotides matching TRBD1. The CDR3, as DNA: TGTGCCAGCAGCCCCGGACAGGGATCGGATGGCTACACCTTC. It is translated as CASSPGQGSDGYTF.